These 14 T cell receptor beta chains share one sample of origin, sequenced in a study of Ad26.COV2.S vaccination and SARS-CoV-2 variants. Specified treatment: 15 to 20 received Ad26.COV2.S at low or high dose, single or two shots; roughly 5 received placebo; per-sample allocation not given. After the first vaccine or placebo injection, samples were drawn on day 63. Profiling relied on immunoSEQ multiplex PCR, and the TCRdb table lists in-frame clones only, not all of them. The top ten clones hold about 12% of a sample with approximately 450,000 clones, around nine tenths of them seen once. Sequenced here: peripheral blood, sampled in a trial of Ad26.COV2.S vaccine versus placebo. These receptors came from a person aged 18-60 years who received the Ad26.COV2.S COVID-19 vaccine or a placebo.

The chain combines TRBV15 with TRBJ2-7; the D is unclear. The CDR3 has 13 residues. V was shortened by 0 bases and J by 5 bases, with 8 bases between the two germline ends. Germline CDR1 LNHNV, CDR2 YYDKDF (reference sequence). The CDR3 coding sequence is TGTGCCACCAGCAGAGATACGTACAACGAGCAGTACTTC. This gives the protein CATSRDTYNEQYF. Using reference TRBV15 and TRBJ2-7 for the parts outside the CDR3, the full variable domain is DAMVIQNPRYQVTQFGKPVTLSCSQTLNHNVMYWYQQKSSQAPKLLFHYYDKDFNNEADTPDNFQSRRPNTSFCFLDIRSPGLGDTAMYLCATSRDTYNEQYFGPGTRLTVT.

The rearrangement links TRBV20-1 to TRBJ2-7; D is ambiguous. CDR1 DFQATT and CDR2 SNEGSKA come from the germline V gene (reference sequence). V lost 1 base and J 3 bases, leaving 4 bases between the germline ends. This CDR3 is 11 amino acids long. CDR3 nucleotide sequence: TGCAGTGCTAGAGTCGACTACGAGCAGTACTTC. Encoded protein: CSARVDYEQYF.

The gene calls are TRBV11-2 and TRBJ2-3, with 8 positions matching TRBD1. In germline, CDR1 is SGHAT, CDR2 FQNNGV. The CDR3 runs 18 residues. The trim removed 3 bases at V and 3 bases at J, leaving 14 bases unmatched. DNA of the CDR3: TGTGCCAGCAGCTTTAAGGAGTCCTGGGACAGGTTTACAGATACGCAGTATTTT. Its protein is CASSFKESWDRFTDTQYF.

This chain links TRBV11-3 with TRBJ2-7; D remains unclear. V was pared by 5 bases and J by 3 bases, with 11 bases between. Germline CDR1 reads SGHNT; CDR2 reads YENEEA. The CDR3 is made up of 13 amino acids. In nucleotides, the CDR3 is TGTGCCAGCAGCCGGGCCGAGAGCTACGAGCAGTACTTC. Its translation: CASSRAESYEQYF.

The chain joins TRBV24-1 to TRBJ2-7; D may be TRBD2 (6 bases). The CDR3 runs to 12 residues. Germline V CDR1 and CDR2: KGHDR, SFDVKD. V lost 5 bases, J lost 6 bases, and 10 bases lay in between. CDR3 amino acids: CATSATGVEQYF. Here the CDR3 DNA reads TGTGCCACCAGTGCCACGGGAGTCGAGCAGTACTTC.

The gene calls are TRBV7-3 and TRBJ2-2; a possible D gene is TRBD1 (6 bases). The CDR3 has 15 residues. Germline CDR1 reads SGHTA; CDR2 reads FQGTGA. Trimming pared 5 bases from V and 5 bases from J, leaving 15 bases between. The CDR3 DNA follows: TGTGCCAGCAGCCTTACACCACAGGGTACCGGGGAGCTGTTTTTT. Amino acids: CASSLTPQGTGELFF.

This chain uses TRBV3-1 (or the pseudogene TRBV3-2) with TRBJ2-1; 8 bases are a match to TRBD2. The V segment lost 4 bases and the J segment 6 bases; nucleotides outside the gene matches: 11. Germline V gives CDR1 LGHDT, CDR2 YNNKEL (reference sequence). CDR3 length: 16 residues. CDR3 bases: TGTGCCAGCAGCCGTGAGCCATTAGCGGGATTCAATGAGCAGTTCTTC. Translating it yields CASSREPLAGFNEQFF.

The V call is TRBV6-1, the J call TRBJ2-5, with 14 positions matching TRBD2. Germline loops: CDR1 MNHNS, CDR2 SASEGT. J lost 4 bases, V lost 3 bases, and 10 bases had no gene match. This CDR3 contains 18 residues. CDR3 nucleotides: TGTGCCAGCAGTGAGGGACTAGCGGGAGTCGAGGGGGCAGAGACCCAGTACTTC. Translated: CASSEGLAGVEGAETQYF.

This sequence joins TRBV7-3 and TRBJ2-1; 12 nucleotides line up with TRBD2. V trimming: 3 bases; J trimming: 5 bases; junction bases outside the gene matches: 2. In germline, CDR1 is SGHTA, CDR2 FQGTGA. The CDR3 runs 15 residues. The CDR3 bases are TGTGCCAGCAGCTTGCTAGCGGGAGGGAACAATGAGCAGTTCTTC. Translating it yields CASSLLAGGNNEQFF.

Written as DNA, the CDR3 is TGTGCCAGCAGTTCGGGGATTACGCAGTATTTT. This gives the protein CASSSGITQYF. J is TRBJ2-3 and V is TRBV25-1, with D perhaps matching TRBD2 (5 bases). Looked up from germline, CDR1 is MGHDK and CDR2 is SYGVNS. V was cut by 5 bases and J by 8 bases, with 8 bases left in between. The CDR3 extends over 11 amino acids.

The chain uses TRBV6-5 and TRBJ2-2; D may be TRBD2 (5 bases). Germline V lookup: CDR1 MNHEY, CDR2 SVGAGI. The CDR3 is 15 residues long. Trimming took 10 bases from V and 0 from J, leaving 15 bases between them. CDR3 sequence (DNA): TGTGCCACCAAACAAGCGGTACCGAACACCGGGGAGCTGTTTTTT. It is translated as CATKQAVPNTGELFF.

The chain carries TRBV2 and TRBJ1-1; 7 nucleotides agree with TRBD1. The junction had 3 bases not matched to a gene; V was cut back by 9 bases and J by 2 bases. The CDR3 extends over 12 amino acids. Germline CDR1 and CDR2: SNHLY and FYNNEI. For the CDR3, the DNA is TGTGCCAGAGGGACAGATAACACTGAAGCTTTCTTT. Protein: CARGTDNTEAFF.

The chain joins TRBV14 to TRBJ1-1, with 7 bases identical to TRBD1. Germline assignment: CDR1 SGHDN and CDR2 FVKESK. V gave up 4 bases and J gave up 6 bases; unmatched junction bases: 2. The CDR3 is 12 amino acids. The CDR3, as DNA: TGTGCCAGCAGCCGCCAGGGGGCTGAAGCTTTCTTT. It yields the protein CASSRQGAEAFF.

The gene calls are TRBV9 and TRBJ1-1; possible D gene TRBD1, 6 bases. V lost 1 base and J 9 bases, leaving 13 bases between the germline ends. CDR1 and CDR2 from the germline V gene are SGDLS and YYNGEE. This CDR3 region has 13 residues. The CDR3 bases are TGTGCCAGCAGCGTATACGGGCAGGGGCAAGCTTTCTTT. It codes for CASSVYGQGQAFF. Drawing the rest from reference TRBV9 and TRBJ1-1, the complete variable domain is DSGVTQTPKHLITATGQRVTLRCSPRSGDLSVYWYQQSLDQGLQFLIQYYNGEERAKGNILERFSAQQFPDLHSELNLSSLELGDSALYFCASSVYGQGQAFFGQGTRLTVV.